A selection of T cell receptor beta chains follows, all from one sample in a study of OX40 agonist ivuxolimab in advanced cancers. Some clones are missing from TCRdb's copy, which holds only in-frame ones; the method was immunoSEQ multiplex PCR. The data contain tens of thousands of clones, around 77% of them singletons. Here the sequenced sample was CD4+ or CD8+ T cells sorted from blood, taken in a trial of the OX40 agonist ivuxolimab. The receptors come from an adult with an advanced solid tumor such as melanoma, head and neck, liver or kidney cancer. Each CDR3 is given with its conserved first and last residue.

v_call,cdr3_aa
TRBV7-9,CASSLTPFWYEQFF
TRBV5-1,CASSLFGTSGPYNEQFF
TRBV11-2,CASSSRDRDTDTQYF
TRBV19,CASFYRGPDNTEAFF
TRBV10-1,CASSPQSSGNTIYF
TRBV28,CASSLDGNQPQHF
TRBV28,CASSLRVRTQQYF
TRBV10-3,CAISKTPDGEQYF
TRBV6-5,CASSTGQGGNQPQHF
TRBV5-1,CASSLRQGNHGYTF
TRBV10-3,CASSRDRVRSYEQYF
TRBV6-5,CASSATQGALYGYTF
TRBV11-2,CASSEQVVIYF
TRBV6-5,CASIRGESDEQYF
TRBV5-8,CASSLAMLGGSTDTQYF
TRBV6-1,CASALNSGTEAFF
TRBV2,CATAGEVKNIQYF
TRBV7-2,CASSLVTGAFF
TRBV6-1,CASSWTSGSEQYF
TRBV7-2,CASSFGWDLSGNTIYF
TRBV11-2,CASSSYYEQYF
TRBV10-3,CAITQTGGFAEQFF
TRBV29-1,CSAGQGRWGTEAFF
TRBV5-1,CASSSQSLGGKTDTQYF
TRBV5-1,CASSSTPLDSEAFF
TRBV7-6,CASSPKGRASGSYEQYF
TRBV18,CASSPSLSGRGGEQFF
TRBV18,CASSPPGGPFGGELFF
TRBV5-6,CASSLWRGLTEAFF
TRBV6-1,CASSEVGRGADTQYF
TRBV6-1,CASSGGGTSGTETQYF
TRBV7-9,CASSIGISRGYTF
TRBV25-1,CASSVNRDEAFF
TRBV7-6,CASSVGQGSVNEQFF
TRBV18,CASSPGQGRAQYF
TRBV4-1,CASSQVQGTRYNEQYF
TRBV19,CASSETGVGNQPQHF
TRBV2,CASSARHEQYF
TRBV18,CASSPDAGTSGSREQFF
TRBV11-2,CASSLIGYNEQFF
TRBV30,CAWNKGPDTQYF
TRBV4-2,CASSQDGLAGVEADTQYF
TRBV27,CASKTTDTQYF
TRBV29-1,CSVESLAKNIQYF
TRBV7-9,CASSFATGTGQYF
TRBV15,CATSPGDRVGYGYTF
TRBV28,CASSRGQGNQPQHF
TRBV29-1,CSANLAGISRGTQYF